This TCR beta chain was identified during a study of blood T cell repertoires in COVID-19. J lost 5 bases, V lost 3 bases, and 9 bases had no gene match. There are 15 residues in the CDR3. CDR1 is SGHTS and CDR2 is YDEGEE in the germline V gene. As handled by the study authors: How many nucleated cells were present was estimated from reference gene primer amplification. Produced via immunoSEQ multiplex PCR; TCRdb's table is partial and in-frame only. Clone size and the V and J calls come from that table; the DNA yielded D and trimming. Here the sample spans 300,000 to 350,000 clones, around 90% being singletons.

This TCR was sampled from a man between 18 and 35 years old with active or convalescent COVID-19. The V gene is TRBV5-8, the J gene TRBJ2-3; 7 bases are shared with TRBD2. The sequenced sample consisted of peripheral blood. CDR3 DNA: TGTGCCAGCAGCTGGCGACTAGCTCGCGGAGATACGCAGTATTTT. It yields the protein CASSWRLARGDTQYF.